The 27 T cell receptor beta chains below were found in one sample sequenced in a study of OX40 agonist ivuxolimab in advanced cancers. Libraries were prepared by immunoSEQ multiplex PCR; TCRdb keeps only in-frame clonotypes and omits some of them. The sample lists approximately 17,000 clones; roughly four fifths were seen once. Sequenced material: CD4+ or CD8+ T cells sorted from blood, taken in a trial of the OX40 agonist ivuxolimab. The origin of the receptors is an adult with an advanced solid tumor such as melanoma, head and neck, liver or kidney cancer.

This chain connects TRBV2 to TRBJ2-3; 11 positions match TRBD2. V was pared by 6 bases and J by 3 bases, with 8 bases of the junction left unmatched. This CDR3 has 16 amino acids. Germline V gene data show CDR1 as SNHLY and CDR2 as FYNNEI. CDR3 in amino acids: CASSPPGLAVTDTQYF. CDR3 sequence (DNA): TGTGCCAGCAGCCCCCCGGGACTAGCGGTGACAGATACGCAGTATTTT.

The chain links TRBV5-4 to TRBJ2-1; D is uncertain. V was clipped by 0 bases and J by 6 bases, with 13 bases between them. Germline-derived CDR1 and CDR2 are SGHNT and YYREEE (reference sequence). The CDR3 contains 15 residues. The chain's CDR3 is CASSLGGRVSNEQFF. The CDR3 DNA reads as TGTGCCAGCAGCTTGGGAGGTCGCGTAAGCAATGAGCAGTTCTTC.

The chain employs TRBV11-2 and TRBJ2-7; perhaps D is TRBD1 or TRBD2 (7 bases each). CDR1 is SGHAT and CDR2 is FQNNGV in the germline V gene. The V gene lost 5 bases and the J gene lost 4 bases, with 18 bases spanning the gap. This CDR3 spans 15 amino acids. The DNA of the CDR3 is TGTGCCAGCAGCAATTCAGGGGGGGCGAGGTACGAGCAGTACTTC. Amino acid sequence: CASSNSGGARYEQYF.

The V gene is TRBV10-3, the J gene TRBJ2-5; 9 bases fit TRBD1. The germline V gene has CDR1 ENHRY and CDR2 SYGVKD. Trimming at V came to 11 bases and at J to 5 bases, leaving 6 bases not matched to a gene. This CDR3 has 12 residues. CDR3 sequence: CAAGQGSETQYF. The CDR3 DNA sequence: TGTGCCGCCGGACAGGGGTCGGAGACCCAGTACTTC.

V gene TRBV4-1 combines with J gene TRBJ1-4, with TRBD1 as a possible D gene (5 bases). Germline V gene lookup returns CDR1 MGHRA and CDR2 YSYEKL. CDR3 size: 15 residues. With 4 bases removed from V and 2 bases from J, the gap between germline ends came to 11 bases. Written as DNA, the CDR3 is TGCGCCAGCAGCCCTACCGGGACTACTAATGAAAAACTGTTTTTT. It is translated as CASSPTGTTNEKLFF.

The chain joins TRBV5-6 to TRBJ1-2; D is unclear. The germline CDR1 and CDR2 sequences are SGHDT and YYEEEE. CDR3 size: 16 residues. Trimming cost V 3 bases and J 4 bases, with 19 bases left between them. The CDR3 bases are TGTGCCAGCAGCTCCCCCTACATTGCCGGAGTCTATGGCTACACCTTC. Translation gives CASSSPYIAGVYGYTF.

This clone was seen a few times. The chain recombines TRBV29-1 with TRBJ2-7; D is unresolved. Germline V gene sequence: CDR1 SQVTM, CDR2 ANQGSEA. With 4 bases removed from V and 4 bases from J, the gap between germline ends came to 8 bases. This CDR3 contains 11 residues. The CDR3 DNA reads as TGCAGCGTTGGGGGTCGTTACGAGCAGTACTTC. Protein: CSVGGRYEQYF.

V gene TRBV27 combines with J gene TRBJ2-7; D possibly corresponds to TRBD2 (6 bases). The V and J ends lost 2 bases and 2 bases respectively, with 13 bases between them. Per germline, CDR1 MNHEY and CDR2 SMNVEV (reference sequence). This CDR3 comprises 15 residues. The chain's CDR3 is CASSLLAQRPYEQYF. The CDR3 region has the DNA TGTGCCAGCAGTTTACTAGCGCAACGGCCCTACGAGCAGTACTTC.

Written as DNA, the CDR3 is TGCGCCAGCAGCGCCCAGGGGGCGGTGGGCTACACCTTC. Its translation is CASSAQGAVGYTF. The V gene is TRBV4-1, the J gene TRBJ1-2, with TRBD1 matching 8 bases. Trimming at V came to 5 bases and at J to 8 bases, leaving 7 bases not matched to a gene. The CDR3 has 13 amino acids. CDR1 is MGHRA, CDR2 YSYEKL, per germline.

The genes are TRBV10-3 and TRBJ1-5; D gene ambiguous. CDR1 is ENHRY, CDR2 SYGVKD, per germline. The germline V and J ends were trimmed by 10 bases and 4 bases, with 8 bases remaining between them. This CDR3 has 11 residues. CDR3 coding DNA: TGTGCCACCGGGCCAAATCAGCCCCAGCATTTT. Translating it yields CATGPNQPQHF.

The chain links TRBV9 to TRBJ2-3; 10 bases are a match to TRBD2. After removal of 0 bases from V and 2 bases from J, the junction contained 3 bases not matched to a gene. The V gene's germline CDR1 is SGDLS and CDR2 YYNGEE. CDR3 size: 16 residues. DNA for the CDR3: TGTGCCAGCAGCGTAGGAGCGGGAGGGACCACAGATACGCAGTATTTT. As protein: CASSVGAGGTTDTQYF.

CDR3 sequence (DNA): TGCGCCAGCAGCCAAGGCGTAACGGGAGCTGGCGAGCAGTTCTTC. Translated, it gives CASSQGVTGAGEQFF. The chain couples TRBV4-1 to TRBJ2-1; the D gene is possibly TRBD2 (6 bases). The germline V and J ends were trimmed by 1 base and 10 bases, with 17 bases remaining between them. The CDR3 is 15 amino acids. Per germline, CDR1 MGHRA and CDR2 YSYEKL.

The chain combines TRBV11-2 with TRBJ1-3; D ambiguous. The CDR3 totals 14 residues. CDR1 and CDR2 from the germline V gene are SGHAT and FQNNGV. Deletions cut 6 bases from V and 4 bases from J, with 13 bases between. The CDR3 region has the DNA TGTGCCAGCAGGGAGTACACAAAAGGAAACACCATATATTTT. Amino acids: CASREYTKGNTIYF.

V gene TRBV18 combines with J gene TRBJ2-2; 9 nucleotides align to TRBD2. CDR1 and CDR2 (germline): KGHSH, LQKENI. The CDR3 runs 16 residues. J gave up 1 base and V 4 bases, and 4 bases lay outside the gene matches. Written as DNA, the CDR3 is TGTGCCAGCTCACGGATGACTAGCGGGAACACCGGGGAGCTGTTTTTT. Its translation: CASSRMTSGNTGELFF.

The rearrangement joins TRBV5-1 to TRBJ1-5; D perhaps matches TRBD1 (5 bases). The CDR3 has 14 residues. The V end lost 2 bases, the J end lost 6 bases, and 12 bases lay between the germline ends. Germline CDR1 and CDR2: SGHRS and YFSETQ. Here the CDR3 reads CASSFKGIAQPQHF. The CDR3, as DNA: TGCGCCAGCAGCTTTAAGGGGATTGCTCAGCCCCAGCATTTT.

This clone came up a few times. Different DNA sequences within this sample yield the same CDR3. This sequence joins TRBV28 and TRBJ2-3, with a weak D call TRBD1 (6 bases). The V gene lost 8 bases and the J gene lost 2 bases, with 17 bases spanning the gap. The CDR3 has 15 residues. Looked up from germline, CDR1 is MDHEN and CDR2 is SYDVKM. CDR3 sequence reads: CASGSGALATDTQYF. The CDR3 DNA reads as TGTGCCAGCGGCTCAGGGGCCCTAGCCACAGATACGCAGTATTTT. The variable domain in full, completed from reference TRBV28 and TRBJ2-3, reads DVKVTQSSRYLVKRTGEKVFLECVQDMDHENMFWYRQDPGLGLRLIYFSYDVKMKEKGDIPEGYSVSREKKERFSLILESASTNQTSMYLCASGSGALATDTQYFGPGTRLTVL.

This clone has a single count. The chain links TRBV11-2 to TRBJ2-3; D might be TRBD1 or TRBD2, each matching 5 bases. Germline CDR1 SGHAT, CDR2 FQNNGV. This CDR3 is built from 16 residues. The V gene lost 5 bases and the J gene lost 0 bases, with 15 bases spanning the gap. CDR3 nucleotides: TGTGCCAGCAGCAAAACGCCGGGGCGTAGCACAGATACGCAGTATTTT. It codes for CASSKTPGRSTDTQYF.

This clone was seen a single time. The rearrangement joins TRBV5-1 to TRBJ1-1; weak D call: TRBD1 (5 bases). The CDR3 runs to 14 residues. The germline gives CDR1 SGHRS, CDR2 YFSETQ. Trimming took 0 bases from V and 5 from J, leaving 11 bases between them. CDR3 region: CASSLDMGGTEAFF. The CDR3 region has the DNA TGCGCCAGCAGCTTGGATATGGGGGGGACTGAAGCTTTCTTT.

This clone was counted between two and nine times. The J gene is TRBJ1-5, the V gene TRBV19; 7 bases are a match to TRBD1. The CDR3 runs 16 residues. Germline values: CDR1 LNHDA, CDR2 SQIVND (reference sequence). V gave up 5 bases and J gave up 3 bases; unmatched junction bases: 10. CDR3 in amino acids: CASSLKTGTLNQPQHF. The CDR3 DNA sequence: TGTGCCAGTAGTCTAAAGACAGGGACCCTCAATCAGCCCCAGCATTTT.

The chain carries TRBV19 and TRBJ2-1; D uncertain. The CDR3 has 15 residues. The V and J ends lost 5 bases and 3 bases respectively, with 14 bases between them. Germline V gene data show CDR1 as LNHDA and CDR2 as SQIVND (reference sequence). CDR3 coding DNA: TGTGCCAGTAGTCCCCTGACCCGAAACTACAATGAGCAGTTCTTC. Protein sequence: CASSPLTRNYNEQFF.

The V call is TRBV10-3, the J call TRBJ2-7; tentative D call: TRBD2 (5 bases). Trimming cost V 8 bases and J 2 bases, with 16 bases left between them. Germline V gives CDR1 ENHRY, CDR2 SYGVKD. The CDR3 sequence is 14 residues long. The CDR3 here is CAIGSPGTPYEQYF. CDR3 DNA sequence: TGTGCCATCGGCTCCCCGGGAACCCCCTACGAGCAGTACTTC.

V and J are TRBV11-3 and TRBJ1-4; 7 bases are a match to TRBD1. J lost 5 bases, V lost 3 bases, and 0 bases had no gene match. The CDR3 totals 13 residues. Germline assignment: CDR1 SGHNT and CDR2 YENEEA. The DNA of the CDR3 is TGTGCCAGCAGCTTCAGGGGGAATGAAAAACTGTTTTTT. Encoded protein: CASSFRGNEKLFF.

CDR3 amino acids: CASASGRPGETQYF. The CDR3 DNA is TGTGCCAGTGCCTCGGGACGCCCGGGGGAGACCCAGTACTTC. The V and J genes are TRBV19 and TRBJ2-5, with D perhaps matching TRBD1 or TRBD2 (5 bases each). Trimming removed 8 bases from V and 5 bases from J, with 18 bases in between. The germline V gene has CDR1 LNHDA and CDR2 SQIVND (reference sequence). CDR3 length: 14 residues.

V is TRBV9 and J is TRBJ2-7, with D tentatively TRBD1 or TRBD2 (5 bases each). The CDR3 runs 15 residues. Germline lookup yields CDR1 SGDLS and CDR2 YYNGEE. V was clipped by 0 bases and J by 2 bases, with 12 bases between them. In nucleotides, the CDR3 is TGTGCCAGCAGCGTAGATCCGGGGACGGCCTACGAGCAGTACTTC. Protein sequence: CASSVDPGTAYEQYF.

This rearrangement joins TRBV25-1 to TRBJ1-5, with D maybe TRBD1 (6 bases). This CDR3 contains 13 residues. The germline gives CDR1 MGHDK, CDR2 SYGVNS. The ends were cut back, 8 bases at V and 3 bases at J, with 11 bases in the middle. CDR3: CASSAGHNQPQHF. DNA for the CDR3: TGTGCCAGCTCCGCGGGACACAATCAGCCCCAGCATTTT.

CDR3 DNA sequence: TGTGCCAGCAGCTCCGGTCCAAGAGCGACCTACGAGCAGTACTTC. Translation gives CASSSGPRATYEQYF. This rearrangement joins TRBV11-2 to TRBJ2-7; D is unclear. Germline V CDR1 and CDR2: SGHAT, FQNNGV. The V gene lost 4 bases and the J gene lost 2 bases, with 15 bases spanning the gap. This CDR3 is 15 amino acids long.

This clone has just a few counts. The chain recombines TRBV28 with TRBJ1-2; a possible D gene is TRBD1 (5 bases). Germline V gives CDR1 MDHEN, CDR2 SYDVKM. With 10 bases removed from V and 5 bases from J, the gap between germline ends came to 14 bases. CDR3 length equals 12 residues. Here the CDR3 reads CAIGAGLYGYTF. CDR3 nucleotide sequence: TGTGCCATTGGGGCAGGCTTATATGGCTACACCTTC.